This TCR beta chain was recovered during a study of T-cell memory formation after mild COVID-19 (dated by TCRdb to the early 2020s). About the investigation overall: TCR sequence clusters from the two donors were found to be largely donor specific. The cohort was made up of two young adult volunteers, one female and one male, who were previously healthy. T-cell clones expanding and contracting after mild COVID-19 in two donors were tracked by longitudinal TCRalpha and TCRbeta repertoire sequencing.

Trimming costs V 2 bases and J 7 bases, and their ends lie 7 bases apart. The CDR3 spans 11 residues, from the cysteine through the phenylalanine. The only DNA kept is the CDR3, 33 bases in frame from the first base. CDR1 SGHTS and CDR2 YDEGEE were looked up in the germline V gene. Sequencing was carried out with an Illumina NovaSeq 6000. TCRalpha and TCRbeta cDNA libraries were constructed by 5'RACE with constant-segment primers, with sample barcodes and unique molecular identifiers being introduced. RNA was extracted from every sample with Trizol reagent. Amplification of the libraries took two PCR steps, and the second step added a second sample barcode plus Illumina TruSeq adapters. Sequencing of libraries was performed on an Illumina NovaSeq with 2 x 150 bp paired-end reads. On the study's bioinformatics: Demultiplexing of reads and collapsing into UMI-guided consensus sequences were performed with migec v1.2.7. Using mixcr v2.1.11, UMI consensuses were aligned to TRA and TRB V and J templates and then assembled into clonotypes. Clonotypes were classified as expanded or contracted when called significant by both edgeR and NoisET, with noise models trained on biological replicates. edgeR calls used a false discovery rate-adjusted p below 0.01 and a log2 fold-change threshold of 1. As an exploratory analysis of dynamics, PCA with hierarchical clustering was applied to max-normalized trajectories of the 1000 most abundant clonotypes. Separately sequenced CD4+ and CD8+ repertoires were used to assign a CD4 or CD8 phenotype to each responding clone. Using fastp trimming at Q25 and MiXCR clonotype assembly, TCRdb reanalyzed the public sequencing data and kept in-frame beta chains. Rows merge per CDR3 protein into single entries with the most common DNA and genes. These V and J calls derive from TCRdb rather than the authors' analysis. Here the sample has over 350,000 distinct CDR3 sequences; roughly 26% occur a single time. Together, the top ten hold roughly 8.9% of the sample.

Ficoll-Paque density gradient centrifugation was used to isolate PBMCs. This clonotype was seen repeatedly, ten times or more. The antigen it binds to is not known. No much larger clone is present one base from it, and per-base qualities are unavailable. Overall results and qualifications from the work: Contracting CD4+ clones were located mainly in the CM and EM memory subsets, whereas CD8+ clones were found to be enriched in EMRA. Clones contracting from day 15 to 85 had balanced CD4/CD8 phenotypes, while a second wave expanding from day 15 to 37 was biased towards CD4+. SARS-CoV-2 specificity was not confirmed for the second-wave clones peaking on day 37. Some responding clones were found in pre-infection memory, which suggests that pre-existing cross-reactive memory T cells took part in the SARS-CoV-2 response. The study included only two mild cases, and larger cohorts that include severe cases with pre-infection samples were judged to be necessary.

The clonotype originates from an adult woman who had mild COVID-19 (a few samples of this study predate the infection). The sample titles of this study are shuffled in the database, so cell type and time point are left out; the donor was told from shared clones. The chain joins TRBV5-8 to TRBJ2-7, with TRBD2 tentatively as D gene (5 bases match). The sequenced material came from PBMCs or a T cell subset sorted from them (not recorded which). The sequenced DNA: TGTGCCAGCAGCTTTCGGAGGGAGCAGTACTTC. This codes for CASSFRREQYF.